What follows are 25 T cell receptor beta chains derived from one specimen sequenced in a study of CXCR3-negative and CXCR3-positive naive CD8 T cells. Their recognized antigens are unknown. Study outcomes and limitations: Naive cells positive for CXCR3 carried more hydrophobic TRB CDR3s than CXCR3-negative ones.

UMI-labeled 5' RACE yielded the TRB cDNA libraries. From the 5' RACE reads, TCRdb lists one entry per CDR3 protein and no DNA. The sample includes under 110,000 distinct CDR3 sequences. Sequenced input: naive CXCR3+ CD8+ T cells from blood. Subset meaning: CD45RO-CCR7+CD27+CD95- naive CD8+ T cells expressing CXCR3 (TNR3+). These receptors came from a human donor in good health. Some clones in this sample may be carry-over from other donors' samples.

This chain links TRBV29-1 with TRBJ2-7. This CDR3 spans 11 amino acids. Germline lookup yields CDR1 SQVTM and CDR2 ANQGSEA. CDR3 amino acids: CSVEIEIEQYF.

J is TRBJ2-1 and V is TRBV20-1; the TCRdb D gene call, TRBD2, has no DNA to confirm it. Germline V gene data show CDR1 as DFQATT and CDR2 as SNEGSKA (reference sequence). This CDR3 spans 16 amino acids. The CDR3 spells CSARDWASGSGDEQFF.

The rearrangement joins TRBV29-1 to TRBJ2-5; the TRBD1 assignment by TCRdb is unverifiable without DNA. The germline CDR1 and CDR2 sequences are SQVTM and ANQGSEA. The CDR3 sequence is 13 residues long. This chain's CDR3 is CSVGTGGRETQYF.

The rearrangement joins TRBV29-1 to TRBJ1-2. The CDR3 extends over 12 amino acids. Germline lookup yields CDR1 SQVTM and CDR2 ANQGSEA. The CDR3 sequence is CSVEEGGLGYTF.

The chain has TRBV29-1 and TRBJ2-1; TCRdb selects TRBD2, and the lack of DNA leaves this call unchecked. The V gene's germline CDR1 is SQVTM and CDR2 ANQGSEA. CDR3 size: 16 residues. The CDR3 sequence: CSVEGPQREAYNEQFF.

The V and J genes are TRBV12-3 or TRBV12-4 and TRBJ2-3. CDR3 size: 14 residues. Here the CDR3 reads CASREYGYTDTQYF.

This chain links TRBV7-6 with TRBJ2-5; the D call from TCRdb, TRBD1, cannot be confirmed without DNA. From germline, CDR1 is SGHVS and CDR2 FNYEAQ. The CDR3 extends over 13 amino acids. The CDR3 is CASMNRIQETQYF.

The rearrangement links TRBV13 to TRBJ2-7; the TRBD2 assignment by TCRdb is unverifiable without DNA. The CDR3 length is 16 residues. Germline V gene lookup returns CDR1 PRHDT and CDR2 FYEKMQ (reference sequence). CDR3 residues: CASSLRGPSTTYEQYF.

This chain's CDR3 is CASSLTRANYGYTF. V is TRBV7-2 and J is TRBJ1-2. The CDR3 has 14 residues. Germline V CDR1 and CDR2: SGHTA, FQGNSA.

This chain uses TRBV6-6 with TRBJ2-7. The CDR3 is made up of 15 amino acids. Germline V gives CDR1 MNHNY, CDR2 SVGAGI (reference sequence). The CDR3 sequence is CASSYSPGALDEQYF.

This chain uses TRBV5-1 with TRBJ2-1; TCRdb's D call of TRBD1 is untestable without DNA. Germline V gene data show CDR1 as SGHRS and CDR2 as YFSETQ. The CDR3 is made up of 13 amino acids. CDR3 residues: CASGGTGGLGQFF.

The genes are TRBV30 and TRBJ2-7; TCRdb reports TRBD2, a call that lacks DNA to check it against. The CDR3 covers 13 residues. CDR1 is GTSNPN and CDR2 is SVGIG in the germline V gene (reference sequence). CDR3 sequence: CAWGVGETYEQYF.

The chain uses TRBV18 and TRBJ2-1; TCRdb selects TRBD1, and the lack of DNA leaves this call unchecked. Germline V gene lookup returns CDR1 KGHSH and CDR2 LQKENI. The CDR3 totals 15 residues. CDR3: CASPPYGGSYNEQFF.

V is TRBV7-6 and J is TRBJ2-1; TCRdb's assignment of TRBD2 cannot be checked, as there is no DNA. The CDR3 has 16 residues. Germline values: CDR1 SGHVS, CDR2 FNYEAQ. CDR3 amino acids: CASSPHSGRAYNEQFF.

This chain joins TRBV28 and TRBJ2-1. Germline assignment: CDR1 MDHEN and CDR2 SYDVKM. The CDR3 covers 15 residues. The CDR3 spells CASTLTSSSYNEQFF.

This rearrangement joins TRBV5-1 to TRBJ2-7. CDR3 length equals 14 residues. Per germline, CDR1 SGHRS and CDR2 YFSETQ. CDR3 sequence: CASSLEASSHEQYF.

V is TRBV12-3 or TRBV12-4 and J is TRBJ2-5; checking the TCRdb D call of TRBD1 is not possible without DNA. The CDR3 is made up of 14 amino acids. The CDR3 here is CASSSPWDRETQYF.

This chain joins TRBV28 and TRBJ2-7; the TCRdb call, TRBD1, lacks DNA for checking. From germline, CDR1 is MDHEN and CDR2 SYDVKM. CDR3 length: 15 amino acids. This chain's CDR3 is CASSSQDRATYEQYF. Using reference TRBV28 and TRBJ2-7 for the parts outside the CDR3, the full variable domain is DVKVTQSSRYLVKRTGEKVFLECVQDMDHENMFWYRQDPGLGLRLIYFSYDVKMKEKGDIPEGYSVSREKKERFSLILESASTNQTSMYLCASSSQDRATYEQYFGPGTRLTVT.

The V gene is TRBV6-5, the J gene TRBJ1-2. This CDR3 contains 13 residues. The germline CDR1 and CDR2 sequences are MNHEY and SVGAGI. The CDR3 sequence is CASSLQGENGYTF.

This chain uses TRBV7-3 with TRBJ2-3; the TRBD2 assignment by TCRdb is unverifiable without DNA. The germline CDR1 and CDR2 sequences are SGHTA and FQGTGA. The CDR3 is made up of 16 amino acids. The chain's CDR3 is CASSLTASGGPDTQYF.

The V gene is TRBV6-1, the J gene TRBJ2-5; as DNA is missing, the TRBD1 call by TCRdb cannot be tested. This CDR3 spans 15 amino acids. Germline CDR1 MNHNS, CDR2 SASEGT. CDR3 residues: CASSPDRAGQETQYF.

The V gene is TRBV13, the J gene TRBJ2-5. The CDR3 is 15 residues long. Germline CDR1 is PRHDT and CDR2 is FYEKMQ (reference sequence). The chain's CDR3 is CASSSVYSLGETQYF.

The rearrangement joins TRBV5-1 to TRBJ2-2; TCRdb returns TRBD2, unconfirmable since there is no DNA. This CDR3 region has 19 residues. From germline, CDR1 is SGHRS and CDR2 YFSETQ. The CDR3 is CASSLVRLAGGDNTGELFF.

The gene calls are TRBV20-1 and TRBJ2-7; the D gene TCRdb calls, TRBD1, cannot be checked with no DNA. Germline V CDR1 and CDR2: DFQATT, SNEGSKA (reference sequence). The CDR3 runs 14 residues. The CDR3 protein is CSASPPGVDHEQYF.

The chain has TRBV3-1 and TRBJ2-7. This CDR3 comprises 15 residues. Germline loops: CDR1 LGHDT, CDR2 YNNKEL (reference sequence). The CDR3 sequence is CASSQGESTSYEQYF.